Listed here are 16 T cell receptor beta chains from one sample, sequenced in a study of response to subunit inactivated influenza vaccine. In TCRdb, the RT-PCR reads were re-called with MiXCR into one record per CDR3 protein. The sample has 150,000 to 200,000 distinct CDR3 sequences, approximately 12% seen once; the top ten hold less than 30%. A further study also used this sample, focusing on T cells expressing NK-cell markers. As that report states: cDNA encoding TCR beta was synthesized via 5'RACE template switching incorporating UMIs.

The sample here was CD8+ T cells sorted from PBMCs, taken 11 to 12 days after vaccination. The origin of the receptors is a man aged 45-65 years who received an inactivated influenza vaccine.

The sample holds a few counts of this clonotype. The chain recombines TRBV3-1 with TRBJ2-1, with 8 bases identical to TRBD2. The CDR3 is made up of 16 amino acids. Germline V CDR1 and CDR2: LGHDT, YNNKEL (reference sequence). V shed 2 bases, J shed 4 bases, and the junction held 7 bases outside the gene matches. CDR3 DNA: TGTGCCAGCAGCCAACAAGGCGGGGGGCCTTACAATGAGCAGTTCTTC. This codes for CASSQQGGGPYNEQFF.

This clonotype has more than one count but fewer than ten. J is TRBJ1-6 and V is TRBV11-2, with D hard to call. Germline assignment: CDR1 SGHAT and CDR2 FQNNGV. The CDR3 length is 16 residues. Trimming shortened V by 3 bases and J by 6 bases, and 15 bases separated the two germline ends. The chain's CDR3 is CASSFLRDRINSPLHF. CDR3 in DNA: TGTGCCAGCAGCTTCCTCCGGGATAGGATTAATTCACCCCTCCACTTT.

This clonotype was seen only a few times. V is TRBV28 and J is TRBJ2-7, with 7 bases lining up with TRBD2. V lost 6 bases, J lost 5 bases, and 16 bases stayed unmatched. Germline V gene lookup returns CDR1 MDHEN and CDR2 SYDVKM. The length of the CDR3 is 16 residues. Here the CDR3 reads CASRDPRDYQYDEQYF. CDR3 in DNA: TGTGCCAGCAGAGATCCCCGGGACTACCAGTATGACGAGCAGTACTTC. The full variable domain, rest sourced from reference TRBV28 and TRBJ2-7, is DVKVTQSSRYLVKRTGEKVFLECVQDMDHENMFWYRQDPGLGLRLIYFSYDVKMKEKGDIPEGYSVSREKKERFSLILESASTNQTSMYLCASRDPRDYQYDEQYFGPGTRLTVT.

V usage is TRBV4-1 and J usage is TRBJ1-1; D gene uncertain. Germline V lookup: CDR1 MGHRA, CDR2 YSYEKL. Between the trimmed V and J ends, which lost 0 bases and 4 bases, there was a span of 15 bases. This CDR3 comprises 16 residues. CDR3 coding DNA: TGCGCCAGCAGCCAAGATATTTCGGCCGGCGGCACTGAAGCTTTCTTT. It encodes CASSQDISAGGTEAFF.

The chain couples TRBV28 to TRBJ2-5; perhaps TRBD2 as D (6 bases). Per germline, CDR1 MDHEN and CDR2 SYDVKM. V lost 3 bases and J lost 4, with 12 bases in between. The CDR3 is 14 amino acids. CDR3 coding DNA: TGTGCCAGCAGTTTGATTAGCGGCCGAGAGACCCAGTACTTC. Encoded protein: CASSLISGRETQYF.

In this sample, this clonotype turned up a few times. V usage is TRBV6-1 and J usage is TRBJ1-6; the match to TRBD1 covers 8 bases. Unmatched junction bases numbered 6, after V lost 6 bases and J lost 2 bases. The CDR3 spans 16 residues. CDR1 is MNHNS, CDR2 SASEGT, per germline. The CDR3 region has the DNA TGTGCCAGCAGCCAACAGGGGGGAACCTATAATTCACCCCTCCACTTT. This gives the protein CASSQQGGTYNSPLHF.

In this sample, this clonotype turned up a few times. This chain uses TRBV7-9 with TRBJ1-1; perhaps TRBD1 as D (6 bases). Trimming shortened V by 6 bases and J by 11 bases, and 16 bases separated the two germline ends. This CDR3 contains 12 residues. Germline assignment: CDR1 SEHNR and CDR2 FQNEAQ (reference sequence). The CDR3 sequence is CASSQGGMEAFF. Here the CDR3 DNA reads TGTGCCAGCAGTCAAGGGGGGATGGAGGCTTTCTTT.

This chain connects TRBV11-3 to TRBJ2-2; either TRBD1 or TRBD2 may fit D (5 bases each). Germline assignment: CDR1 SGHNT and CDR2 YENEEA. V was cut by 5 bases and J by 1 base, with 14 bases left in between. The CDR3 runs 16 residues. CDR3 region: CASSPRGGKNTGELFF. DNA for the CDR3: TGTGCCAGCAGCCCCCGGGGCGGAAAGAACACCGGGGAGCTGTTTTTT.

This clonotype has just a few counts. The genes are TRBV20-1 and TRBJ2-5; 8 bases fit TRBD2. The V and J ends lost 5 bases and 5 bases, in that order; junction bases with no gene match: 10. The CDR3 is 14 residues long. Germline CDR1 DFQATT, CDR2 SNEGSKA (reference sequence). Here the CDR3 DNA reads TGCAGTGCTGACCCGGGACTAGGGGGTGAGACCCAGTACTTC. As protein: CSADPGLGGETQYF.

The chain uses TRBV12-3 or TRBV12-4 and TRBJ2-1; 8 bases fit TRBD2. The CDR3 is 14 amino acids. V shed 3 bases, J shed 6 bases, and the junction held 4 bases outside the gene matches. The CDR3 DNA follows: TGTGCCAGCAGTTTGGGCGGGAGGCCCAATGAGCAGTTCTTC. Residues: CASSLGGRPNEQFF.

This clonotype came up many times. V usage is TRBV6-2 or TRBV6-3 and J usage is TRBJ2-2, with 12 bases aligning to TRBD2. The CDR3 has 19 amino acids. V gave up 0 bases and J gave up 2 bases; unmatched junction bases: 7. Germline-derived CDR1 and CDR2 are MNHEY and SVGEGT. The CDR3 DNA reads as TGTGCCAGCAGTTACTCGAGACTAGCGGGAGTGTTTAACACCGGGGAGCTGTTTTTT. This gives the protein CASSYSRLAGVFNTGELFF.

This clonotype was seen repeatedly, ten times or more. J is TRBJ2-1 and V is TRBV9; 11 bases are shared with TRBD2. Trimming took 3 bases from V and 4 from J; bases not matched to a gene: 6. CDR3 length equals 16 residues. Germline V lookup: CDR1 SGDLS, CDR2 YYNGEE. The CDR3: CASSATGTSGYNEQFF. DNA for the CDR3: TGTGCCAGCAGCGCGACCGGGACTAGCGGTTACAATGAGCAGTTCTTC.

This clonotype was counted only a few times. The rearrangement uses TRBV20-1 and TRBJ2-7; 7 nucleotides match TRBD1. This CDR3 is 17 amino acids long. Germline V gives CDR1 DFQATT, CDR2 SNEGSKA (reference sequence). Trimming at V came to 0 bases and at J to 2 bases, leaving 13 bases not matched to a gene. The CDR3 loop is CSARDLSPQGFAYEQYF. Here the CDR3 DNA reads TGCAGTGCTAGAGATCTCTCTCCACAGGGGTTTGCCTACGAGCAGTACTTC.

This clonotype turned up a few times. The chain recombines TRBV6-5 with TRBJ1-1; possibly TRBD1 for D (6 bases). CDR1 and CDR2 (germline): MNHEY, SVGAGI. The CDR3 contains 15 residues. V lost 4 bases and J lost 11, with 23 bases in between. The CDR3 protein is CASSSSTGLHAGAFF. CDR3 sequence (DNA): TGTGCCAGCAGTTCCTCGACAGGCCTACACGCCGGCGCTTTCTTT.

This clonotype has a single count. The chain uses TRBV28 and TRBJ1-3; a weak D match, TRBD1 (6 bases). The germline V gene has CDR1 MDHEN and CDR2 SYDVKM. The CDR3 extends over 15 amino acids. The germline V and J ends were trimmed by 3 bases and 0 bases, with 9 bases remaining between them. CDR3 protein: CASSLSGHSGNTIYF. CDR3 bases: TGTGCCAGCAGTTTGTCGGGACACTCTGGAAACACCATATATTTT.

This clonotype was seen a few times. J is TRBJ2-1 and V is TRBV12-3 or TRBV12-4; weak D call: TRBD1 (5 bases). Trimming pared 4 bases from V and 2 bases from J, leaving 9 bases between. The CDR3 consists of 14 residues. The DNA of the CDR3 is TGTGCCAGCAGTTCCCCGACAGCCTACAATGAGCAGTTCTTC. This sequence encodes CASSSPTAYNEQFF.